These T cell receptor beta chains were read from a single sample in a study of T cells in Graves' hyperthyroidism and ophthalmopathy. TCRdb analysed the multiplex PCR reads with MiXCR anew, one entry per CDR3 protein. Seen here are 250,000 to 300,000 distinct CDR3 sequences, roughly 13% observed once, and the top ten hold approximately 7.9%. Sequencing input: blood. The receptors originated from a woman between 40 and 55 years old with Graves' hyperthyroidism. Both conserved end residues are part of each CDR3. Each record gives: CDR3 protein, CDR3 DNA, clone size, J gene, D gene, V gene. A D gene is named only where the DNA matches it firmly. Expanded clones get a size class; other rows say once, few or many, or leave the size out.

CASQSSYEQYF | TGTGCCAGCCAGAGCTCCTACGAGCAGTACTTC | many | TRBJ2-7 | NA | TRBV11-2
CASSHTSRNEQFF | TGTGCCAGCAGCCACACATCTAGGAATGAGCAGTTCTTC | many | TRBJ2-1 | NA | TRBV3-1
CASSLSGSFNEQFF | TGTGCCAGCAGTTTAAGCGGGAGTTTCAATGAGCAGTTCTTC | many | TRBJ2-1 | TRBD2 | TRBV12-3/TRBV12-4
CASSPSSSSGNTIYF | TGTGCCAGCTCACCCTCAAGCTCGTCTGGAAACACCATATATTTT | NA | TRBJ1-3 | NA | TRBV18
CSAIPPRGKGSEQFF | TGCAGTGCTATCCCGCCCCGCGGGAAAGGTAGTGAGCAGTTCTTC | many | TRBJ2-1 | NA | TRBV20-1
CASSQPGTAMNTEAFF | TGCGCCAGCAGCCAACCCGGGACAGCGATGAACACTGAAGCTTTCTTT | NA | TRBJ1-1 | TRBD1 | TRBV4-1
CASSERQGGATDTQYF | TGTGCCAGCAGTGAAAGACAGGGAGGGGCCACAGATACGCAGTATTTT | once | TRBJ2-3 | NA | TRBV6-1
CSAIRTSGSSDTQYF | TGCAGTGCCATCCGGACTAGCGGGAGCTCAGATACGCAGTATTTT | NA | TRBJ2-3 | TRBD2 | TRBV20-1
CASRPGQGDFYNYGYTF | TGTGCCAGCAGACCCGGACAGGGGGATTTCTATAACTATGGCTACACCTTC | few | TRBJ1-2 | TRBD1 | TRBV28
CATSDFGRGTSTDTQYF | TGTGCCACCAGTGATTTTGGCAGGGGAACTAGCACAGATACGCAGTATTTT | few | TRBJ2-3 | NA | TRBV24-1
CSARVQSYEQYF | TGCAGTGCTAGAGTCCAGTCCTACGAGCAGTACTTC | many | TRBJ2-7 | NA | TRBV20-1
CASSEISGRAPRDTQYF | TGTGCCAGCAGCGAGATTAGCGGGAGGGCCCCACGAGATACGCAGTATTTT | few | TRBJ2-3 | TRBD2 | TRBV9
CSAPDRETEAFF | TGCAGTGCTCCGGACAGGGAAACTGAAGCTTTCTTT | many | TRBJ1-1 | TRBD1 | TRBV20-1
CATSRDPAGAGEEQYF | TGTGCCACCAGCAGAGACCCAGCGGGAGCGGGAGAGGAGCAGTACTTC | many | TRBJ2-7 | TRBD2 | TRBV15
CASSLGSRGETQYF | TGTGCCAGCAGTCTAGGGTCCAGGGGGGAGACCCAGTACTTC | few | TRBJ2-5 | TRBD1 | TRBV27
CSASRGTSRTGELFF | TGCAGTGCTAGCCGCGGGACTAGCCGCACCGGGGAGCTGTTTTTT | NA | TRBJ2-2 | TRBD2 | TRBV20-1
CASSQNRGFYYGYTF | TGTGCCAGCAGTCAAAACAGGGGGTTCTACTATGGCTACACCTTC | many | TRBJ1-2 | TRBD1 | TRBV28
CASAFGGRQETQYF | TGTGCCAGCGCGTTTGGCGGGAGGCAAGAGACCCAGTACTTC | many | TRBJ2-5 | TRBD2 | TRBV7-2
CASSYTETNTEAFF | TGTGCCAGCAGTTACACAGAGACCAACACTGAAGCTTTCTTT | few | TRBJ1-1 | NA | TRBV6-5
CASSSASGFTDTQYF | TGCGCCAGCAGCTCAGCTAGCGGCTTCACAGATACGCAGTATTTT | NA | TRBJ2-3 | TRBD2 | TRBV5-1
CAWSLLAGVSGELFF | TGTGCCTGGAGTTTACTAGCGGGAGTGTCCGGGGAGCTGTTTTTT | NA | TRBJ2-2 | TRBD2 | TRBV30
CASRVSGVETQYF | TGTGCCAGCAGGGTTTCGGGCGTAGAGACCCAGTACTTC | many | TRBJ2-5 | NA | TRBV2
CSARDRPGGGTGELFF | TGCAGTGCTAGAGATCGGCCGGGAGGGGGCACCGGGGAGCTGTTTTTT | many | TRBJ2-2 | TRBD2 | TRBV20-1
CASSRYDQPQHF | TGTGCCAGCAGCAGATACGATCAGCCCCAGCATTTT | many | TRBJ1-5 | NA | TRBV7-8
CASSSGTSGGYEQYF | TGTGCCAGCAGCTCCGGGACTAGCGGAGGCTACGAGCAGTACTTC | many | TRBJ2-7 | TRBD2 | TRBV6-1
CAWTKIRRGPPGNTIYF | TGTGCCTGGACCAAGATAAGACGGGGCCCTCCTGGAAACACCATATATTTT | few | TRBJ1-3 | NA | TRBV30
CSARDGGLITSTDTQYF | TGCAGTGCTAGAGATGGAGGACTAATTACTAGCACAGATACGCAGTATTTT | many | TRBJ2-3 | NA | TRBV20-1
CASSTTLGNEKLFF | TGTGCCAGCAGCACGACCCTCGGAAATGAAAAACTGTTTTTT | many | TRBJ1-4 | NA | TRBV7-2
CSARDKGETQYF | TGCAGTGCTAGAGATAAAGGAGAGACCCAGTACTTC | few | TRBJ2-5 | NA | TRBV20-1
CSARRDYNSPLHF | TGCAGTGCCCGCCGGGACTATAATTCACCCCTCCACTTT | NA | TRBJ1-6 | NA | TRBV20-1
CASSFMDRGAYEQYF | TGTGCCAGCAGTTTCATGGACAGGGGGGCCTACGAGCAGTACTTC | many | TRBJ2-7 | TRBD1 | TRBV28
CASSGHNEQFF | TGTGCCAGCAGCGGGCACAATGAGCAGTTCTTC | NA | TRBJ2-1 | NA | TRBV5-6
CSAEGPTNEKLFF | TGCAGTGCAGAGGGTCCAACTAATGAAAAACTGTTTTTT | many | TRBJ1-4 | NA | TRBV20-1
CASRAWREGTDTQYF | TGTGCCAGCAGGGCCTGGCGGGAGGGCACAGATACGCAGTATTTT | NA | TRBJ2-3 | TRBD2 | TRBV12-3/TRBV12-4
CAAARVTEAFF | TGTGCCGCAGCGCGAGTCACTGAAGCTTTCTTT | many | TRBJ1-1 | NA | TRBV2
CASSVTGGFRDTQYF | TGTGCCAGCAGTGTGACAGGGGGCTTCCGAGATACGCAGTATTTT | many | TRBJ2-3 | TRBD1 | TRBV6-1
CSTVRSYNSPLHF | TGCAGTACCGTTCGCTCCTATAATTCACCCCTCCACTTT | many | TRBJ1-6 | NA | TRBV20-1
CSARSLAGALPGANVLTF | TGCAGTGCTAGATCTTTGGCGGGAGCTTTACCCGGGGCCAACGTCCTGACTTTC | few | TRBJ2-6 | TRBD2 | TRBV20-1
CASSSQGFQETQYF | TGTGCCAGCAGTTCACAGGGTTTCCAAGAGACCCAGTACTTC | many | TRBJ2-5 | NA | TRBV11-2
CATSRGDRYTDTQYF | TGTGCCACCAGCAGAGGGGATCGTTACACAGATACGCAGTATTTT | many | TRBJ2-3 | NA | TRBV15
CASSPRQHTEAFF | TGTGCCAGCAGTCCGCGACAGCACACTGAAGCTTTCTTT | many | TRBJ1-1 | NA | TRBV6-1
CASSLQTVASGNTIYF | TGTGCCAGCAGCCTACAAACAGTTGCCTCTGGAAACACCATATATTTT | many | TRBJ1-3 | NA | TRBV7-8
CASSLTEGGTEAFF | TGTGCCAGCAGCTTAACAGAAGGGGGCACTGAAGCTTTCTTT | many | TRBJ1-1 | NA | TRBV11-2